The 24 T cell receptor beta chains in this list originate from one sample, sequenced in a study of T cells in Graves' hyperthyroidism and ophthalmopathy. Amplification yielded TCR beta CDR3 regions, with RNA transcripts as the source. The TCR CDR3 was amplified in a first-round RT-PCR using the HTBI primer set. TCRdb processed the multiplex PCR reads anew with MiXCR; each CDR3 protein has one entry. There are about 360,000 distinct CDR3 sequences in the sample; approximately 13% occur only once, and about 9.1% lies in the top ten. The sequenced material came from blood. These receptors all stem from a woman aged 18-29 years with Graves' hyperthyroidism.

The gene calls are TRBV30 and TRBJ1-5; D gene uncertain. With 1 base removed from V and 7 bases from J, the gap between germline ends came to 11 bases. Germline CDR1 GTSNPN, CDR2 SVGIG (reference sequence). The CDR3 runs 13 residues. In nucleotides, the CDR3 is TGTGCCTGGAGTGGCTTCGACGGGCAGCCCCAGCATTTT. Residues: CAWSGFDGQPQHF.

This clonotype was observed many times. V usage is TRBV11-1 and J usage is TRBJ2-1, with TRBD2 identical over 7 bases. The CDR3 covers 16 residues. Trimming removed 5 bases from V and 7 bases from J; junction bases left unmatched: 14. Per the germline V gene, CDR1 is SGHAT and CDR2 is FQDESV (reference sequence). The CDR3 is CASSPNGLGIRNEQFF. The DNA of the CDR3 is TGTGCCAGCAGCCCAAACGGACTAGGAATTAGGAATGAGCAGTTCTTC.

The chain employs TRBV9 and TRBJ1-2; 8 bases agree with TRBD1. With 3 bases clipped from V and 7 bases from J, the junction kept 2 bases outside the gene matches. Germline CDR1 and CDR2: SGDLS and YYNGEE. This CDR3 is 12 amino acids long. The CDR3 DNA is TGTGCCAGCAGCGCGGACAGGGCTGGCTACACCTTC. It yields the protein CASSADRAGYTF. Full variable domain (missing parts from reference TRBV9 and TRBJ1-2): DSGVTQTPKHLITATGQRVTLRCSPRSGDLSVYWYQQSLDQGLQFLIQYYNGEERAKGNILERFSAQQFPDLHSELNLSSLELGDSALYFCASSADRAGYTFGSGTRLTVV.

Ten or more counts support this clonotype. The chain recombines TRBV11-2 with TRBJ2-7; a weak D match, TRBD2 (6 bases). Germline assignment: CDR1 SGHAT and CDR2 FQNNGV. Trimming cost V 1 base and J 5 bases, with 12 bases left between them. This CDR3 comprises 14 residues. This chain's CDR3 is CASSLADAGHEQYF. In DNA, the CDR3 is TGTGCCAGCAGCTTAGCGGACGCGGGGCACGAGCAGTACTTC.

This clonotype appeared many times. The rearrangement uses TRBV7-9 and TRBJ1-1; TRBD1 might be the D (6 bases). CDR1 is SEHNR and CDR2 is FQNEAQ in the germline V gene (reference sequence). The CDR3 length is 16 residues. V lost 5 bases, J lost 0 bases, and 16 bases lay in between. The CDR3 here is CASSKGGRPMNTEAFF. The CDR3 coding sequence is TGTGCCAGCAGCAAGGGGGGCCGACCAATGAACACTGAAGCTTTCTTT.

In its sample, this clonotype was seen a few times. The genes are TRBV6-2 or TRBV6-3 and TRBJ1-6; TRBD1 aligns across 7 bases. The junction had 6 bases not matched to a gene; V was cut back by 5 bases and J by 8 bases. The CDR3 covers 14 residues. Germline assignment: CDR1 MNHEY and CDR2 SVGEGT. As DNA, the CDR3 is TGTGCCAGCAGTCTTGGCAGGGGGGATTCACCCCTCCACTTT. Translating gives CASSLGRGDSPLHF.

This clonotype was counted ten times or more. The genes are TRBV2 and TRBJ2-1, with 10 bases identical to TRBD1. This CDR3 contains 13 residues. Germline CDR1 is SNHLY and CDR2 is FYNNEI. J gave up 5 bases and V 7 bases, and 2 bases lay outside the gene matches. CDR3 DNA sequence: TGTGCCAGCACTGGACAGGGGGACAATGAGCAGTTCTTC. The encoded protein is CASTGQGDNEQFF.

This clonotype was detected a few times. The chain is built from TRBV27 and TRBJ1-5; D remains ambiguous. The CDR3 extends over 14 amino acids. V lost 0 bases, J lost 2 bases, and 5 bases lay in between. The germline CDR1 and CDR2 sequences are MNHEY and SMNVEV (reference sequence). The CDR3, as DNA: TGTGCCAGCAGTTTATCCGGCCGCAATCAGCCCCAGCATTTT. Translated, it gives CASSLSGRNQPQHF.

This clonotype was found many times. V gene TRBV7-2 combines with J gene TRBJ1-5; 7 bases align to TRBD1. Trimming at V came to 4 bases and at J to 5 bases, leaving 2 bases not matched to a gene. Per the germline V gene, CDR1 is SGHTA and CDR2 is FQGNSA. This CDR3 region has 13 residues. The CDR3 is CASSWDRHQPQHF. The CDR3 DNA sequence: TGTGCCAGCAGCTGGGACAGACATCAGCCCCAGCATTTT.

This clonotype occurred many times. The V and J genes are TRBV28 and TRBJ2-5, with TRBD1 matching over 8 bases. V was clipped by 5 bases and J by 5 bases; unmatched bases: 7. The CDR3 extends over 14 amino acids. Germline V gives CDR1 MDHEN, CDR2 SYDVKM. CDR3 in amino acids: CASSKGQGRETQYF. CDR3 nucleotide sequence: TGTGCCAGCAGTAAAGGACAGGGTCGTGAGACCCAGTACTTC.

Ten or more counts support this clonotype. A read error may account for a junction end that differs from germline. V usage is TRBV7-9 and J usage is TRBJ1-1; TRBD1 agrees at 9 bases. Per the germline V gene, CDR1 is SEHNR and CDR2 is FQNEAQ (reference sequence). The CDR3 loop spans 16 amino acids. As DNA, the CDR3 is TGTGCCAGCAGCGTAGCTTACAGGGGGCGAGGAACTGAAGCTTTCTTT. Protein: CASSVAYRGRGTEAFF.

This clonotype was counted between two and nine times. The chain couples TRBV20-1 to TRBJ2-7, with a tentative D call TRBD2 (5 bases). This CDR3 has 17 amino acids. The V end lost 6 bases, the J end lost 6 bases, and 30 bases lay between the germline ends. Per the germline V gene, CDR1 is DFQATT and CDR2 is SNEGSKA (reference sequence). CDR3 in amino acids: CSANSPRSGDQKGEQYF. CDR3 sequence (DNA): TGCAGTGCGAACTCCCCCCGAAGCGGAGACCAAAAGGGCGAGCAGTACTTC.

This clonotype was detected a few times. The chain is built from TRBV5-1 and TRBJ1-4, with no clear D. CDR1 and CDR2 from the germline V gene are SGHRS and YFSETQ. V lost 0 bases and J lost 4, with 4 bases in between. The CDR3 runs 13 residues. The CDR3 loop reads CASSLGRNEKLFF. CDR3 DNA: TGCGCCAGCAGCTTGGGCCGTAATGAAAAACTGTTTTTT. The full variable domain, in which reference TRBV5-1 and TRBJ1-4 provide the parts outside the CDR3, is KAGVTQTPRYLIKTRGQQVTLSCSPISGHRSVSWYQQTPGQGLQFLFEYFSETQRNKGNFPGRFSGRQFSNSRSEMNVSTLELGDSALYLCASSLGRNEKLFFGSGTQLSVL.

The chain uses TRBV7-9 and TRBJ2-1; TRBD2 matches at 12 bases. With V trimmed by 5 bases and J by 8 bases, 13 bases remained unmatched. Germline V CDR1 and CDR2: SEHNR, FQNEAQ (reference sequence). The CDR3 has 17 residues. Here the CDR3 reads CASSPKKTSGGDHEQFF. The CDR3, as DNA: TGTGCCAGCAGCCCAAAAAAGACTAGCGGGGGTGATCATGAGCAGTTCTTC.

There are many counts of this clonotype. The chain is built from TRBV15 and TRBJ1-2; no clear D gene. Looked up from germline, CDR1 is LNHNV and CDR2 is YYDKDF (reference sequence). This CDR3 contains 14 residues. V lost 5 bases, J lost 8 bases, and 18 bases lay in between. The CDR3 bases are TGTGCCACCAGCGGCCCCCAAGGGTGGCGCGGCTACACCTTC. This translates into CATSGPQGWRGYTF.

A few counts support this clonotype. CDR3 coding DNA: TGTGCCAGCAGTGAATCGCGCGAGCAGTACTTC. Translated: CASSESREQYF. The chain joins TRBV25-1 to TRBJ2-7, with D hard to call. This CDR3 is 11 amino acids long. Germline CDR1 MGHDK, CDR2 SYGVNS. V lost 1 base, J lost 6 bases, and 4 bases lay in between.

The genes are TRBV13 and TRBJ1-6, with 7 bases that match TRBD1. The CDR3 length is 17 residues. The germline CDR1 and CDR2 sequences are PRHDT and FYEKMQ (reference sequence). The junction had 12 bases not matched to a gene; V was cut back by 0 bases and J by 10 bases. This chain's CDR3 is CASSLGLEAGGRSPLHF. CDR3 coding DNA: TGTGCCAGCAGCTTAGGCCTGGAGGCAGGGGGTCGGTCACCCCTCCACTTT. The whole variable domain, remainder taken from reference TRBV13 and TRBJ1-6, is AAGVIQSPRHLIKEKRETATLKCYPIPRHDTVYWYQQGPGQDPQFLISFYEKMQSDKGSIPDRFSAQQFSDYHSELNMSSLELGDSALYFCASSLGLEAGGRSPLHFGNGTRLTVT.

This clonotype showed up many times. This chain uses TRBV12-3 or TRBV12-4 with TRBJ1-1; D call uncertain. CDR3 size: 12 residues. The V and J ends lost 7 bases and 6 bases respectively, with 12 bases between them. The CDR3 coding sequence is TGTGCCAGCAATACTTGGATTTCTGAAGCTTTCTTT. Protein sequence: CASNTWISEAFF.

This clonotype came up many times. The V call is TRBV20-1, the J call TRBJ2-1, with no clear D. The CDR3 runs to 11 residues. Germline V gene data show CDR1 as DFQATT and CDR2 as SNEGSKA (reference sequence). Deletions cut 6 bases from V and 5 bases from J, with 8 bases between. The CDR3 reads CSAQDHNEQFF. CDR3 bases: TGCAGTGCGCAAGACCACAATGAGCAGTTCTTC.

This clonotype was seen repeatedly, ten times or more. CDR3 nucleotide sequence: TGCGCCAGCAGCCCGGGACAGGGACAAAATCAGCCCCAGCATTTT. This sequence encodes CASSPGQGQNQPQHF. The V and J genes are TRBV5-1 and TRBJ1-5; TRBD1 aligns across 9 bases. Germline V gene lookup returns CDR1 SGHRS and CDR2 YFSETQ. The CDR3 contains 15 residues. The V and J ends lost 4 bases and 4 bases, in that order; junction bases with no gene match: 6.

This clonotype was seen repeatedly, ten times or more. The chain employs TRBV6-2 or TRBV6-3 and TRBJ2-5; D not resolved. The V end was cut by 1 base, the J end by 9 bases, with 9 bases between. CDR1 MNHEY and CDR2 SVGEGT come from the germline V gene. The length of the CDR3 is 12 residues. The CDR3, as DNA: TGTGCCAGCAGTTACTTTATCGAGGCCCAGTACTTC. This gives the protein CASSYFIEAQYF.

In its sample, this clonotype was seen many times. The chain employs TRBV7-3 and TRBJ2-7; D unclear. CDR3 length equals 15 residues. V gave up 5 bases and J gave up 3 bases, with 17 bases separating them. Germline values: CDR1 SGHTA, CDR2 FQGTGA. The CDR3 DNA follows: TGTGCCAGCAGCCTACACTCGGTATCGGGCTACGAGCAGTACTTC. Translated: CASSLHSVSGYEQYF.

This clonotype was picked up many times. This sequence joins TRBV20-1 and TRBJ2-6; 9 nucleotides line up with TRBD1. The germline V gene has CDR1 DFQATT and CDR2 SNEGSKA (reference sequence). The CDR3 covers 17 residues. With V trimmed by 3 bases and J by 1 base, 7 bases remained unmatched. CDR3 in amino acids: CSASPWDRASGANVLTF. CDR3 DNA: TGCAGTGCTAGCCCCTGGGACAGGGCTTCTGGGGCCAACGTCCTGACTTTC.

This clonotype came up many times. This rearrangement joins TRBV7-9 to TRBJ2-7, with 7 bases that match TRBD2. This CDR3 is built from 15 residues. The ends lost 5 bases at V and 5 bases at J; junction bases unmatched: 12. Looked up from germline, CDR1 is SEHNR and CDR2 is FQNEAQ (reference sequence). The CDR3 here is CASSASSGQWNEQYF. The CDR3, as DNA: TGTGCCAGCAGCGCATCTAGCGGCCAATGGAACGAGCAGTACTTC.